These 14 T cell receptor beta chains were all obtained from the same sample, sequenced in a study of cytomegalovirus exposure and HLA in healthy donors (dated by TCRdb to about 2017). The library was produced with the immunoSEQ multiplex PCR assay. Entries here come from immuneACCESS through TCRdb and include only in-frame sequences with V and J called. Some clones fail to appear in such tables; in the studies checked, an unresolved V gene covers under half of the shortfall, and the cause of the remainder is unknown. Here the sample has 250,000 or so clones; roughly 90% occur a single time. The biggest ten clones account for under 0.4% of the sample. The material sequenced was PBMCs. The receptor set was obtained from a young woman in good health and CMV-seronegative.

The rearrangement links TRBV19 to TRBJ1-1; weak D call: TRBD1 (6 bases). Germline CDR1 LNHDA, CDR2 SQIVND (reference sequence). The CDR3 has 17 amino acids. Trimming removed 3 bases from V and 0 bases from J, with 17 bases in between. The CDR3 sequence is CASSMGALTGLNTEAFF. The CDR3, as DNA: TGTGCCAGTAGTATGGGCGCCTTGACAGGATTGAACACTGAAGCTTTCTTT.

This chain uses TRBV23-1 with TRBJ2-7; D might be TRBD1 (6 bases). TRBV23-1 is an ORF for which the function is uncertain. The CDR3 spans 16 residues. V gave up 3 bases and J gave up 1 base, with 16 bases separating them. CDR3 DNA sequence: TGCGCCAGCAGTCACCATACGGGACAATTATCCTACGAGCAGTACGTC. Encoded protein: CASSHHTGQLSYEQYV.

The chain carries TRBV10-3 and TRBJ2-5; 9 bases fit TRBD1. J lost 3 bases, V lost 7 bases, and 9 bases had no gene match. The germline V gene encodes CDR1 ENHRY and CDR2 SYGVKD. The CDR3 loop spans 15 amino acids. Here the CDR3 reads CAITDTGGREETQYF. The CDR3 nucleotides are TGTGCCATCACCGATACAGGGGGCAGGGAAGAGACCCAGTACTTC.

The chain uses TRBV28 and TRBJ2-4; 9 bases are shared with TRBD1. Germline V gene lookup returns CDR1 MDHEN and CDR2 SYDVKM. This CDR3 contains 15 residues. Trimming cost V 6 bases and J 7 bases; bases outside gene matches: 10. The CDR3 coding sequence is TGTGCCAGCAGATTGGACAGGGGAGGATTGAACATTCAGTACTTC. Protein sequence: CASRLDRGGLNIQYF. The full variable domain, in which reference TRBV28 and TRBJ2-4 provide the parts outside the CDR3, is DVKVTQSSRYLVKRTGEKVFLECVQDMDHENMFWYRQDPGLGLRLIYFSYDVKMKEKGDIPEGYSVSREKKERFSLILESASTNQTSMYLCASRLDRGGLNIQYFGAGTRLSVL.

The table lists this clone with a count of one. The chain uses TRBV5-1 and TRBJ1-4; D gene uncertain. The CDR3 contains 14 residues. The ends were cut back, 4 bases at V and 0 bases at J, with 7 bases in the middle. Germline CDR1 and CDR2: SGHRS and YFSETQ. The CDR3: CASSETTTNEKLFF. CDR3 bases: TGCGCCAGCAGCGAGACAACAACTAATGAAAAACTGTTTTTT. Together with reference TRBV5-1 and TRBJ1-4, the CDR3 gives the full variable domain: KAGVTQTPRYLIKTRGQQVTLSCSPISGHRSVSWYQQTPGQGLQFLFEYFSETQRNKGNFPGRFSGRQFSNSRSEMNVSTLELGDSALYLCASSETTTNEKLFFGSGTQLSVL.

CDR3: CASSLDTGGFGYGYTF. The DNA of the CDR3 is TGTGCCAGCAGTTTGGATACAGGCGGCTTCGGCTATGGCTACACCTTC. The gene calls are TRBV28 and TRBJ1-2, with D possibly TRBD1 on 5 matching bases. Looked up from germline, CDR1 is MDHEN and CDR2 is SYDVKM. This CDR3 spans 16 amino acids. Trimming removed 3 bases from V and 4 bases from J, with 18 bases in between.

The V gene is TRBV5-4, the J gene TRBJ2-3; TRBD1 matches 7 bases. V was pared by 4 bases and J by 2 bases, with 4 bases of the junction left unmatched. The germline V gene has CDR1 SGHNT and CDR2 YYREEE (reference sequence). CDR3 length equals 14 residues. The DNA of the CDR3 is TGTGCCAGCAGCCCCGGACAGGACACAGATACGCAGTATTTT. This codes for CASSPGQDTDTQYF.

This clone was observed once. The J gene is TRBJ1-2, the V gene TRBV4-1, with a possible D match to TRBD1 (6 bases). The CDR3 has 16 amino acids. The V end was cut by 0 bases, the J end by 6 bases, with 17 bases between. Germline V gives CDR1 MGHRA, CDR2 YSYEKL. CDR3: CASSQEGPGAPDGYTF. CDR3 bases: TGCGCCAGCAGCCAAGAAGGCCCAGGGGCCCCGGATGGCTACACCTTC.

This clone has only one observation. The J gene is TRBJ1-4, the V gene TRBV7-6; D remains ambiguous. This CDR3 has 14 residues. Germline V lookup: CDR1 SGHVS, CDR2 FNYEAQ. Trimming removed 2 bases at V and 2 bases at J, with 6 bases between. CDR3 nucleotide sequence: TGTGCCAGCAGCTTAACTCCTACTAATGAAAAACTGTTTTTT. As protein: CASSLTPTNEKLFF.

The genes are TRBV27 and TRBJ1-5, with 11 positions matching TRBD1. The CDR3 length is 15 residues. The ends lost 5 bases at V and 4 bases at J; junction bases unmatched: 4. Germline V gene lookup returns CDR1 MNHEY and CDR2 SMNVEV (reference sequence). The CDR3 region has the DNA TGTGCCAGCAGTAGAGGGACAGGGGGGAATCAGCCCCAGCATTTT. It encodes CASSRGTGGNQPQHF.

The genes are TRBV5-1 and TRBJ2-7, with D possibly TRBD1 on 5 matching bases. V lost 4 bases, J lost 4 bases, and 21 bases lay in between. The germline V gene encodes CDR1 SGHRS and CDR2 YFSETQ. This CDR3 comprises 16 residues. CDR3 sequence: CASSPGPSLSGYEQYF. CDR3 nucleotide sequence: TGCGCCAGCAGCCCAGGACCCTCCCTATCAGGGTACGAGCAGTACTTC.

The chain has TRBV9 and TRBJ1-2; TRBD1 agrees at 9 bases. The CDR3 consists of 15 residues. Trimming at V came to 0 bases and at J to 7 bases, leaving 7 bases not matched to a gene. Germline assignment: CDR1 SGDLS and CDR2 YYNGEE. The CDR3 sequence: CASSVATRQGGGYTF. The CDR3 DNA follows: TGTGCCAGCAGCGTAGCTACCCGACAGGGGGGTGGCTACACCTTC.

The rearrangement joins TRBV6-5 to TRBJ1-1; no clear D gene. The ends were cut back, 7 bases at V and 7 bases at J, with 10 bases in the middle. The germline V gene has CDR1 MNHEY and CDR2 SVGAGI. The CDR3 totals 11 residues. CDR3 bases: TGTGCCAGCAAAAGCAGGCGTGAAGCTTTCTTT. Translated, it gives CASKSRREAFF.

The rearrangement joins TRBV5-4 to TRBJ2-5; 10 bases fit TRBD2. This CDR3 is 16 amino acids long. Germline V gene data show CDR1 as SGHNT and CDR2 as YYREEE (reference sequence). V dropped 4 bases and J dropped 1; count of bases not matched to a gene: 7. The CDR3 loop reads CASSPGLAASQETQYF. The CDR3, as DNA: TGTGCCAGCAGCCCCGGACTAGCGGCCTCCCAAGAGACCCAGTACTTC.